This TCR beta chain was sequenced for a study of blood T cell repertoires in COVID-19. Trimming left V 7 bases short and J 7 bases short, with 13 bases between. The CDR3 runs 13 residues. Per the germline V gene, CDR1 is SNHLY and CDR2 is FYNNEI. Sequenced by immunoSEQ multiplex PCR; TCRdb stores in-frame clones only, minus some. The sample has 390,000 or so clones, 85% to 90% seen once. The sequenced sample consisted of peripheral blood. This sequence originates from a man aged 18 to 30 with active or convalescent COVID-19. The chain uses TRBV2 and TRBJ1-4; TRBD1 might be the D (5 bases). The chain's CDR3 is CASKFDRGEKLFF. DNA for the CDR3: TGTGCCAGCAAGTTCGACAGAGGTGAAAAACTGTTTTTT.